The rows below give T cell receptor beta chains drawn from one sample of a study of control samples from healthy donors and cancer patients. This table comes from immunoSEQ multiplex PCR, and its TCRdb copy is limited to in-frame clones, with some not included. The repertoire includes 150,000 or so clones, approximately 96% of them detected once, and 5.7% sits in the top ten. Sequencing was carried out using blood. These receptor sequences come from a man in his forties in good health. Each CDR3 is given with its conserved first and last residue. A D gene is named only where the DNA matches it firmly. The size entry is marked missing in some rows and otherwise reads once, few, many or a size class.

J: TRBJ2-7
D: TRBD1
V: TRBV3-1/TRBV3-2
size: -
DNA: TGTGCCACCCAAGGACAGGGCCGGGCCTACGAGCAGTACTTC
CDR3: CATQGQGRAYEQYF

J: TRBJ2-7
D: TRBD2
V: TRBV28
size: -
DNA: TGTGCCAGCAGTTTTTCCGGGGGGGCCTACGAGCAGTACTTC
CDR3: CASSFSGGAYEQYF

J: TRBJ1-4
D: -
V: TRBV5-6
size: few
DNA: TGTGCCAGCAGCTCCGGGACAATTTTCACTAATGAAAAACTGTTTTTT
CDR3: CASSSGTIFTNEKLFF

J: TRBJ1-6
D: TRBD1
V: TRBV6-1
size: -
DNA: TGTGCCAGCAGTGAATGGGGACAGGGAAGGTCACCCCTCCACTTT
CDR3: CASSEWGQGRSPLHF

J: TRBJ1-2
D: -
V: TRBV5-1
size: -
DNA: TGCGCCAGCAGCCCTGGGACAACTAACTATGGCTACACCTTC
CDR3: CASSPGTTNYGYTF

J: TRBJ2-1
D: -
V: TRBV28
size: -
DNA: TGTGCCAGCAGACAGGAACAGGGATGGTCCTACAATGAGCAGTTCTTC
CDR3: CASRQEQGWSYNEQFF

J: TRBJ2-7
D: -
V: TRBV5-1
size: -
DNA: TGCGCCAGCAGCTTGTCCCTTGGGCCAAACTACGAGCAGTACTTC
CDR3: CASSLSLGPNYEQYF

J: TRBJ2-1
D: -
V: TRBV6-2/TRBV6-3
size: -
DNA: TGTGCCAGCAGTTACTCTGGAGGGGGGGGTGAGCAGTTCTTC
CDR3: CASSYSGGGGEQFF

J: TRBJ1-5
D: -
V: TRBV19
size: once
DNA: TGTGCCAGTAGTATGAGGAACAGGGATGGGCAGCCCCAGCATTTT
CDR3: CASSMRNRDGQPQHF

J: TRBJ1-4
D: -
V: TRBV6-5
size: -
DNA: TGTGCCAGCAGACTACGGCCCAATGAAAAACTGTTTTTT
CDR3: CASRLRPNEKLFF

J: TRBJ1-1
D: -
V: TRBV6-5
size: -
DNA: TGTGCCTCGTCATACCGGGCGACTGAAGCTTTCTTT
CDR3: CASSYRATEAFF

J: TRBJ2-7
D: TRBD1
V: TRBV12-3/TRBV12-4
size: -
DNA: TGTGCCAGCAGGCAGACAGGGGGCGGCGAGCAGTACTTC
CDR3: CASRQTGGGEQYF

J: TRBJ1-4
D: -
V: TRBV21-1
size: -
DNA: TGTGCCTCGAACCCAGGGGGCGCGGGAACTAATGAAAAACTGTTTTTT
CDR3: CASNPGGAGTNEKLFF

J: TRBJ1-1
D: -
V: TRBV5-4
size: -
DNA: TGTGCCAGCAGCTTGGATTTCGGTCAGTCGAACACTGAAGCTTTCTTT
CDR3: CASSLDFGQSNTEAFF

J: TRBJ1-5
D: -
V: TRBV6-2/TRBV6-3
size: -
DNA: TGTGCCAGCAGCCTCGGTGGGTCCCTAGGTCATCAGCCCCAGCATTTT
CDR3: CASSLGGSLGHQPQHF

J: TRBJ2-5
D: -
V: TRBV7-2
size: -
DNA: TGTGCCAGCACCAATTATCTGGAAGAGACCCAGTACTTC
CDR3: CASTNYLEETQYF

J: TRBJ2-5
D: TRBD2
V: TRBV12-3/TRBV12-4
size: -
DNA: TGTGCCAGCAGGCTAGCGGGTAAAGAGACCCAGTACTTC
CDR3: CASRLAGKETQYF

J: TRBJ2-2
D: TRBD1
V: TRBV7-8
size: -
DNA: TGTGCCAGCAGCTTAGTTCCCCGGGACAGGGAACGGGAGTCCGGGGAGCTGTTTTTT
CDR3: CASSLVPRDRERESGELFF

J: TRBJ2-3
D: -
V: TRBV4-3
size: once
DNA: TGCGCCAGCAGCCAAGGCGGTAGCACAGATACGCAGTATTTT
CDR3: CASSQGGSTDTQYF

J: TRBJ1-4
D: -
V: TRBV29-1
size: -
DNA: TGCAGCGTGAGAGGAGGGCTGGATGAAAAACTGTTTTTT
CDR3: CSVRGGLDEKLFF

J: TRBJ2-7
D: -
V: TRBV7-2
size: once
DNA: TGTGCCAGCAGCCGGGACCCCGGCTACGAGCAGTACTTC
CDR3: CASSRDPGYEQYF

J: TRBJ1-6
D: -
V: TRBV28
size: -
DNA: TGTGCCAGCAGTTTGGGTCTCGAGTCACCCCTCCACTTT
CDR3: CASSLGLESPLHF